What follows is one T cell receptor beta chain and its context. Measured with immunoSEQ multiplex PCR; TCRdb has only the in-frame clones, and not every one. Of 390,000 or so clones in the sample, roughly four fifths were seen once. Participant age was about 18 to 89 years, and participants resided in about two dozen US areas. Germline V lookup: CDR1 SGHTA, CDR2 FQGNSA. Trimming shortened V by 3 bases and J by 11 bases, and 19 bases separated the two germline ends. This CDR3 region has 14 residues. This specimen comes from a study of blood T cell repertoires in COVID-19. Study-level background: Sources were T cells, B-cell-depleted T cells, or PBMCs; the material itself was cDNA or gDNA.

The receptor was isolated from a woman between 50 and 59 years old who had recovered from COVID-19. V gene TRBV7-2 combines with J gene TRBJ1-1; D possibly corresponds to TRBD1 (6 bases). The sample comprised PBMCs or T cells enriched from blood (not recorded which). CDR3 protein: CASSLGLSGGQAFF. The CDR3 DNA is TGTGCCAGCAGCTTGGGTCTGTCCGGGGGGCAGGCTTTCTTT.